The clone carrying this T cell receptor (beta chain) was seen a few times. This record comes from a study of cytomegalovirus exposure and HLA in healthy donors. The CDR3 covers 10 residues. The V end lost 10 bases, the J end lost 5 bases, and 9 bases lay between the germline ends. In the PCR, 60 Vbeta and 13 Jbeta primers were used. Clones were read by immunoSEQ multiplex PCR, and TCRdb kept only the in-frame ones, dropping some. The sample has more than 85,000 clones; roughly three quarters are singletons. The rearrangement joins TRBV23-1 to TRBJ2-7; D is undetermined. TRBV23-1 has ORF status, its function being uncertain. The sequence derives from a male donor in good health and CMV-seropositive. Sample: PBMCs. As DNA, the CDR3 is TGCGCCACGAGACTCGACGAGCAGTACTTC. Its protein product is CATRLDEQYF.